The rows below give T cell receptor beta chains drawn from one sample of a study of shared clonotypes between healthy human individuals. The method was immunoSEQ multiplex PCR; TCRdb's version includes in-frame clones alone and lacks a portion of them. Here the sample spans over 2 million clones, roughly 95% being singletons. Sequencing used naive CD4+ T cells sorted from blood. These TCRs come from a man between 18 and 35 years old in good health. The CDR3 runs from the conserved cysteine through the conserved F or W. The order of the fields is J gene, D gene, clone size, V gene, CDR3 DNA, CDR3 protein. The D gene is left open where the match is weak. Rows may omit the clone size; those that give it use once, few, many or a size class.

J gene: TRBJ2-7
D gene: .
clone size: .
V gene: TRBV7-9
CDR3 DNA: TGTGCCAGCAGCCTGCCGTCGGGTCCTCTATACTTC
CDR3 protein: CASSLPSGPLYF

J gene: TRBJ1-5
D gene: .
clone size: once
V gene: TRBV7-2
CDR3 DNA: TGTGCCAGCAGCGTCGAAAACATTAACCAGCCCCAGCATTTT
CDR3 protein: CASSVENINQPQHF

J gene: TRBJ1-1
D gene: .
clone size: .
V gene: TRBV6-5
CDR3 DNA: TGTGCCAGCAGTTGGACAGAGAACACTGAAGCTTTCTTT
CDR3 protein: CASSWTENTEAFF

J gene: TRBJ2-1
D gene: .
clone size: .
V gene: TRBV29-1
CDR3 DNA: TGCAGCGCCAACCGGGGAGACAATGAGCAGTTCTTC
CDR3 protein: CSANRGDNEQFF

J gene: TRBJ1-2
D gene: TRBD1
clone size: .
V gene: TRBV30
CDR3 DNA: TGTGCCTGGACGGGACAGGGCGTATATGGCTACACCTTC
CDR3 protein: CAWTGQGVYGYTF

J gene: TRBJ1-2
D gene: .
clone size: .
V gene: TRBV5-6
CDR3 DNA: TGTGCCAGCAGACCTCCAGGGTTCGGCTACACCTTC
CDR3 protein: CASRPPGFGYTF

J gene: TRBJ1-2
D gene: .
clone size: .
V gene: TRBV6-6
CDR3 DNA: TGTGCCAGCAGTTCCCCGGAAGGTGGTAACTATGGCTACACCTTC
CDR3 protein: CASSSPEGGNYGYTF

J gene: TRBJ2-5
D gene: .
clone size: .
V gene: TRBV7-9
CDR3 DNA: TGTGCCAGCAGCTTGACGGGGGTGGGAGAGACCCAGTACTTC
CDR3 protein: CASSLTGVGETQYF

J gene: TRBJ1-6
D gene: TRBD1
clone size: .
V gene: TRBV30
CDR3 DNA: TGTGCCTGGGACAGGGTAAATTCACCCCTCCACTTT
CDR3 protein: CAWDRVNSPLHF

J gene: TRBJ2-1
D gene: TRBD2
clone size: .
V gene: TRBV10-3
CDR3 DNA: TGTGCCATCAGCCCTAACACTAGCGGGAGGAATCGCAATGAGCAGTTCTTC
CDR3 protein: CAISPNTSGRNRNEQFF

J gene: TRBJ2-2
D gene: TRBD2
clone size: .
V gene: TRBV5-4
CDR3 DNA: TGTGCCAGCAGCTTGGCAACTAGCGGAAACACCGGGGAGCTGTTTTTT
CDR3 protein: CASSLATSGNTGELFF

J gene: TRBJ2-5
D gene: TRBD2
clone size: .
V gene: TRBV29-1
CDR3 DNA: TGCAGCGTTGATCTACTAGCGGGGAAAGAGACCCAGTACTTC
CDR3 protein: CSVDLLAGKETQYF

J gene: TRBJ2-5
D gene: TRBD1
clone size: .
V gene: TRBV6-1
CDR3 DNA: TGTGCCAGCAGAGACAGGGGGCAAGAGACCCAGTACTTC
CDR3 protein: CASRDRGQETQYF

J gene: TRBJ2-7
D gene: .
clone size: .
V gene: TRBV27
CDR3 DNA: TGTGCCAGCAGTTTAGGATCGGTAGTCTACGAGCAGTACTTC
CDR3 protein: CASSLGSVVYEQYF